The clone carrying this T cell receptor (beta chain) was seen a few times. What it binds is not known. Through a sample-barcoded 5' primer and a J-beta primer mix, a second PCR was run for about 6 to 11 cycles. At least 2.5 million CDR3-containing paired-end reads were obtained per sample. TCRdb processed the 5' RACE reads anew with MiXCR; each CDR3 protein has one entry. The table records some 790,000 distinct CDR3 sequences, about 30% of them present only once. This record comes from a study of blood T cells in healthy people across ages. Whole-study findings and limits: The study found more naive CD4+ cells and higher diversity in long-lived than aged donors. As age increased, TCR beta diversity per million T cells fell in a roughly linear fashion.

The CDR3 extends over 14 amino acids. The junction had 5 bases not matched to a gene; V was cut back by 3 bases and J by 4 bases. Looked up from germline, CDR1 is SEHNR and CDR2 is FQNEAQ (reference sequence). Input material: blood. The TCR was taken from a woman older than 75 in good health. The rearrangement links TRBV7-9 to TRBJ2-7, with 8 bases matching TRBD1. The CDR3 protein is CASSFRGLAYEQYF. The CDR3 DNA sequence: TGTGCCAGCAGCTTCAGGGGGCTAGCGTACGAGCAGTACTTC.